Listed here are 27 T cell receptor beta chains from one sample, sequenced in a study of cytomegalovirus exposure and HLA in healthy donors. A multiplex PCR was run with 60 Vbeta primers and 13 Jbeta primers. This table comes from immunoSEQ multiplex PCR, and its TCRdb copy is limited to in-frame clones, with some not included. Found here are approximately 140,000 clones, roughly three quarters of them singletons; the top ten hold 4.5% to 6.5%. The sequenced sample was PBMCs. These receptor sequences come from a male donor in good health and CMV-seronegative.

The chain joins TRBV27 to TRBJ1-1; D not certain. The CDR3 runs to 12 residues. The V gene lost 4 bases and the J gene lost 8 bases, with 11 bases spanning the gap. The germline V gene encodes CDR1 MNHEY and CDR2 SMNVEV (reference sequence). CDR3 nucleotide sequence: TGTGCCAGCAGTTCTCGTCAGGCGGAAGCTTTCTTT. This gives the protein CASSSRQAEAFF.

This chain joins TRBV5-5 and TRBJ2-7, with D possibly being TRBD2 (6 bases). The CDR3 sequence is 15 residues long. Germline V gene data show CDR1 as SGHKS and CDR2 as YYEKEE (reference sequence). V gave up 0 bases and J gave up 12 bases, with 22 bases separating them. As DNA, the CDR3 is TGTGCCAGCAGCTTGGCCGAGTGGGACTCCCACACTGGGTACTTC. Translation: CASSLAEWDSHTGYF.

This clone was seen only a few times. The rearrangement joins TRBV11-2 to TRBJ2-7, with D perhaps TRBD1 (5 bases). The V and J ends lost 4 bases and 2 bases respectively, with 15 bases between them. The CDR3 is 15 residues long. Germline values: CDR1 SGHAT, CDR2 FQNNGV. CDR3 residues: CASSSYRTPTYEQYF. CDR3 bases: TGTGCCAGCAGCTCCTACAGGACGCCCACCTACGAGCAGTACTTC.

The chain couples TRBV7-2 to TRBJ2-1, with D perhaps TRBD2 (5 bases). This CDR3 is built from 15 residues. The V gene's germline CDR1 is SGHTA and CDR2 FQGNSA. V was shortened by 0 bases and J by 8 bases, with 14 bases between the two germline ends. The CDR3: CASSLAAGRGDEQFF. The CDR3 bases are TGTGCCAGCAGCTTAGCTGCGGGTCGCGGCGATGAGCAGTTCTTC. The complete variable domain, with remaining parts taken from reference TRBV7-2 and TRBJ2-1, reads GAGVSQSPSNKVTEKGKDVELRCDPISGHTALYWYRQSLGQGLEFLIYFQGNSAPDKSGLPSDRFSAERTGGSVSTLTIQRTQQEDSAVYLCASSLAAGRGDEQFFGPGTRLTVL.

The rearrangement uses TRBV5-1 and TRBJ2-1; 9 nucleotides match TRBD1. The junction had 8 bases not matched to a gene; V was cut back by 1 base and J by 9 bases. CDR3 length equals 15 residues. Per the germline V gene, CDR1 is SGHRS and CDR2 is YFSETQ. The CDR3 protein is CASSLTMTGGPEQFF. The CDR3 coding sequence is TGCGCCAGCAGCTTGACAATGACAGGGGGTCCTGAGCAGTTCTTC.

The chain couples TRBV4-3 to TRBJ2-2, with D possibly matching TRBD2 (5 bases). Trimming took 0 bases from V and 8 from J, leaving 25 bases between them. CDR3 length: 19 residues. Germline loops: CDR1 LGHNA, CDR2 YSLEER. DNA for the CDR3: TGCGCCAGCAGCCAAGATCCCGCCGGGGTTTTGGGCAGTAGTGGGGAGCTGTTTTTT. Protein product: CASSQDPAGVLGSSGELFF.

The J gene is TRBJ2-1, the V gene TRBV4-2, with TRBD2 matching over 9 bases. V was clipped by 0 bases and J by 7 bases; unmatched bases: 10. Germline CDR1 is LGHNA and CDR2 is YNFKEQ. The CDR3 contains 17 residues. The DNA for the CDR3 is TGTGCCAGCAGCCAAGATCACGGCAGCGGGGGGCAGAATGAGCAGTTCTTC. It specifies CASSQDHGSGGQNEQFF.

The chain employs TRBV9 and TRBJ2-1; weak D call: TRBD1 (5 bases). There are 14 residues in the CDR3. CDR1 is SGDLS and CDR2 is YYNGEE in the germline V gene. Deletions cut 0 bases from V and 2 bases from J, with 6 bases between. Written as DNA, the CDR3 is TGTGCCAGCAGCGTAGGGGGCACCTACAATGAGCAGTTCTTC. Amino acids: CASSVGGTYNEQFF.

CDR3 amino acids: CASSQGGLADSYEQYF. The CDR3 DNA is TGTGCCAGCAGCCAAGGGGGACTAGCGGACTCCTACGAGCAGTACTTC. The rearrangement joins TRBV4-2 to TRBJ2-7; 11 bases map to TRBD2. Germline assignment: CDR1 LGHNA and CDR2 YNFKEQ. With V trimmed by 1 base and J by 0 bases, 2 bases remained unmatched. The CDR3 totals 16 residues.

The chain joins TRBV18 to TRBJ1-4; possible D gene TRBD1, 5 bases. The CDR3 runs 18 residues. The V gene's germline CDR1 is KGHSH and CDR2 LQKENI. The V and J ends lost 3 bases and 4 bases respectively, with 21 bases between them. CDR3 loop: CASSPLRDESFNNEKLFF. In DNA form, the CDR3 reads TGTGCCAGCTCACCCCTGCGGGACGAGTCCTTTAATAATGAAAAACTGTTTTTT.

The chain is built from TRBV30 and TRBJ2-7; D remains unclear. From germline, CDR1 is GTSNPN and CDR2 SVGIG (reference sequence). This CDR3 contains 13 residues. Deletions cut 2 bases from V and 2 bases from J, with 10 bases between. The CDR3 bases are TGTGCCTGGAGTTATGGGCCTACCTACGAGCAGTACTTC. Protein sequence: CAWSYGPTYEQYF.

There are a few counts of this clone. The chain recombines TRBV15 with TRBJ1-2; D gene uncertain. Trimming took 1 base from V and 0 from J, leaving 6 bases between them. The germline gives CDR1 LNHNV, CDR2 YYDKDF (reference sequence). The CDR3 has 14 amino acids. CDR3 nucleotides: TGTGCCACCAGCAGAGGAGCTTCTAACTATGGCTACACCTTC. Protein: CATSRGASNYGYTF.

This clone was observed a few times. The chain is built from TRBV5-1 and TRBJ1-2; 8 bases match TRBD1. The length of the CDR3 is 14 residues. Germline V CDR1 and CDR2: SGHRS, YFSETQ. V lost 4 bases and J lost 4; bases outside the gene matches: 6. The CDR3 DNA follows: TGCGCCAGCAGCCTTAACGGACAGGGCTATGGCTACACCTTC. Its translation is CASSLNGQGYGYTF.

The genes are TRBV7-2 and TRBJ2-5; 7 positions match TRBD2. The CDR3 totals 14 residues. Germline V gene sequence: CDR1 SGHTA, CDR2 FQGNSA. With 5 bases clipped from V and 2 bases from J, the junction kept 5 bases outside the gene matches. The CDR3 reads CASSPGGGQETQYF. The CDR3 bases are TGTGCCAGCAGCCCGGGGGGAGGTCAAGAGACCCAGTACTTC.

DNA of the CDR3: TGTGCCAGCAGCTCTAGTCGAGACCCGAGGATTGAAAAACTGTTTTTT. Translation gives CASSSSRDPRIEKLFF. The V and J genes are TRBV7-8 and TRBJ1-4; D remains unclear. CDR3 length: 16 residues. CDR1 and CDR2 (germline): SGHVS, FQNEAQ. The V and J ends lost 4 bases and 7 bases respectively, with 19 bases between them.

This clone was found once. The chain employs TRBV5-1 and TRBJ1-1; maybe TRBD1 (6 bases). The germline V gene encodes CDR1 SGHRS and CDR2 YFSETQ. Trimming took 0 bases from V and 6 from J, leaving 15 bases between them. The CDR3 is 15 residues long. The CDR3 here is CASSLGFTGPAEAFF. The CDR3 coding sequence is TGCGCCAGCAGCTTGGGTTTTACAGGGCCGGCTGAAGCTTTCTTT.

In its sample, this clone was seen once. DNA for the CDR3: TGCGCCAGCCGCCCCCCCGGGACAGGGAGTTACGAGCAGTACTTC. Its protein is CASRPPGTGSYEQYF. The gene calls are TRBV5-1 and TRBJ2-7, with 9 bases aligning to TRBD1. This CDR3 is 15 amino acids long. V shed 7 bases and J 4 bases; nucleotides not matched to a gene: 12. Germline V gene lookup returns CDR1 SGHRS and CDR2 YFSETQ.

The rearrangement uses TRBV5-1 and TRBJ1-2, with D possibly being TRBD1 (6 bases). In germline, CDR1 is SGHRS, CDR2 YFSETQ. The CDR3 is 13 amino acids. Trimming took off 4 bases at V and 8 bases at J, with 15 bases between the two ends. The CDR3 is CASSPGGGAGYTF. CDR3 DNA: TGCGCCAGCAGCCCGGGGGGGGGCGCGGGCTACACCTTC.

The V gene is TRBV5-6, the J gene TRBJ2-1; 10 bases align to TRBD2. Germline lookup yields CDR1 SGHDT and CDR2 YYEEEE. The CDR3 is 16 amino acids. The J segment lost 7 bases and the V segment lost 3 bases, leaving 10 bases of the junction unmatched. CDR3 DNA: TGTGCCAGCAGCTCGAAACTAGCGGGGAGGGTTAATGAGCAGTTCTTC. Translating it yields CASSSKLAGRVNEQFF.

The chain uses TRBV2 and TRBJ2-3, with 11 bases fitting TRBD2. The CDR3 is 15 residues long. The V segment lost 5 bases and the J segment 6 bases; nucleotides outside the gene matches: 7. In germline, CDR1 is SNHLY, CDR2 FYNNEI. The CDR3 loop is CASSPLAGGPDTQYF. CDR3 DNA sequence: TGTGCCAGCAGTCCCCTAGCGGGGGGCCCGGATACGCAGTATTTT.

CDR3 bases: TGTGCCAGCAGCTTATTCCGTCAGCCCCAGCATTTT. It encodes CASSLFRQPQHF. The gene calls are TRBV7-9 and TRBJ1-5, with no clear D. Germline CDR1 is SEHNR and CDR2 is FQNEAQ (reference sequence). Trimming cost V 2 bases and J 6 bases, with 5 bases left between them. This CDR3 comprises 12 residues.

The chain joins TRBV9 to TRBJ2-7; D perhaps matches TRBD2 (6 bases). CDR1 is SGDLS and CDR2 is YYNGEE in the germline V gene. The CDR3 runs to 19 residues. Deletions cut 0 bases from V and 7 bases from J, with 29 bases between. CDR3 nucleotide sequence: TGTGCCAGCAGCGTAGGGGGGAGTAGGAGGGACGCCCCCCCGGGAGAGCAGTACTTC. Its protein is CASSVGGSRRDAPPGEQYF.

The V and J genes are TRBV5-1 and TRBJ2-1; D ambiguous. Trimming took off 0 bases at V and 6 bases at J, with 7 bases between the two ends. CDR3 length: 13 residues. The germline gives CDR1 SGHRS, CDR2 YFSETQ. CDR3 in amino acids: CASSLVSVNEQFF. CDR3 DNA sequence: TGCGCCAGCAGCTTGGTTTCTGTCAATGAGCAGTTCTTC.

This clone was seen more than once but under ten times. The CDR3 protein is CASSQVSTGSDKNIQYF. The CDR3, as DNA: TGTGCCAGCAGCCAAGTTTCTACAGGGAGCGACAAAAACATTCAGTACTTC. The rearrangement joins TRBV4-2 to TRBJ2-4; D might be TRBD1 (6 bases). Trimming took 1 base from V and 3 from J, leaving 16 bases between them. The CDR3 covers 17 residues. Germline V lookup: CDR1 LGHNA, CDR2 YNFKEQ.

This clone occurred once. This chain uses TRBV7-6 with TRBJ2-5; D is perhaps TRBD2 (5 bases). There are 14 residues in the CDR3. The germline V gene has CDR1 SGHVS and CDR2 FNYEAQ. V was cut by 2 bases and J by 1 base, with 8 bases left in between. The CDR3 spells CASSLYGVQETQYF. CDR3 in DNA: TGTGCCAGCAGCTTATACGGGGTCCAAGAGACCCAGTACTTC.

V is TRBV11-2 and J is TRBJ2-2; D is ambiguous. CDR3 length: 12 amino acids. Germline V gene sequence: CDR1 SGHAT, CDR2 FQNNGV. V lost 3 bases to trimming and J lost 6 bases, with 5 bases between them. CDR3 nucleotides: TGTGCCAGCAGCTTTCGTCCCGGGGAGCTGTTTTTT. The encoded protein is CASSFRPGELFF.

The gene calls are TRBV28 and TRBJ1-2, with D hard to call. The CDR3 consists of 11 residues. Germline-derived CDR1 and CDR2 are MDHEN and SYDVKM. The CDR3 bases are TGTGGGGCGGGAAACCCCGAGGGCTACACCTTC. Protein product: CGAGNPEGYTF.